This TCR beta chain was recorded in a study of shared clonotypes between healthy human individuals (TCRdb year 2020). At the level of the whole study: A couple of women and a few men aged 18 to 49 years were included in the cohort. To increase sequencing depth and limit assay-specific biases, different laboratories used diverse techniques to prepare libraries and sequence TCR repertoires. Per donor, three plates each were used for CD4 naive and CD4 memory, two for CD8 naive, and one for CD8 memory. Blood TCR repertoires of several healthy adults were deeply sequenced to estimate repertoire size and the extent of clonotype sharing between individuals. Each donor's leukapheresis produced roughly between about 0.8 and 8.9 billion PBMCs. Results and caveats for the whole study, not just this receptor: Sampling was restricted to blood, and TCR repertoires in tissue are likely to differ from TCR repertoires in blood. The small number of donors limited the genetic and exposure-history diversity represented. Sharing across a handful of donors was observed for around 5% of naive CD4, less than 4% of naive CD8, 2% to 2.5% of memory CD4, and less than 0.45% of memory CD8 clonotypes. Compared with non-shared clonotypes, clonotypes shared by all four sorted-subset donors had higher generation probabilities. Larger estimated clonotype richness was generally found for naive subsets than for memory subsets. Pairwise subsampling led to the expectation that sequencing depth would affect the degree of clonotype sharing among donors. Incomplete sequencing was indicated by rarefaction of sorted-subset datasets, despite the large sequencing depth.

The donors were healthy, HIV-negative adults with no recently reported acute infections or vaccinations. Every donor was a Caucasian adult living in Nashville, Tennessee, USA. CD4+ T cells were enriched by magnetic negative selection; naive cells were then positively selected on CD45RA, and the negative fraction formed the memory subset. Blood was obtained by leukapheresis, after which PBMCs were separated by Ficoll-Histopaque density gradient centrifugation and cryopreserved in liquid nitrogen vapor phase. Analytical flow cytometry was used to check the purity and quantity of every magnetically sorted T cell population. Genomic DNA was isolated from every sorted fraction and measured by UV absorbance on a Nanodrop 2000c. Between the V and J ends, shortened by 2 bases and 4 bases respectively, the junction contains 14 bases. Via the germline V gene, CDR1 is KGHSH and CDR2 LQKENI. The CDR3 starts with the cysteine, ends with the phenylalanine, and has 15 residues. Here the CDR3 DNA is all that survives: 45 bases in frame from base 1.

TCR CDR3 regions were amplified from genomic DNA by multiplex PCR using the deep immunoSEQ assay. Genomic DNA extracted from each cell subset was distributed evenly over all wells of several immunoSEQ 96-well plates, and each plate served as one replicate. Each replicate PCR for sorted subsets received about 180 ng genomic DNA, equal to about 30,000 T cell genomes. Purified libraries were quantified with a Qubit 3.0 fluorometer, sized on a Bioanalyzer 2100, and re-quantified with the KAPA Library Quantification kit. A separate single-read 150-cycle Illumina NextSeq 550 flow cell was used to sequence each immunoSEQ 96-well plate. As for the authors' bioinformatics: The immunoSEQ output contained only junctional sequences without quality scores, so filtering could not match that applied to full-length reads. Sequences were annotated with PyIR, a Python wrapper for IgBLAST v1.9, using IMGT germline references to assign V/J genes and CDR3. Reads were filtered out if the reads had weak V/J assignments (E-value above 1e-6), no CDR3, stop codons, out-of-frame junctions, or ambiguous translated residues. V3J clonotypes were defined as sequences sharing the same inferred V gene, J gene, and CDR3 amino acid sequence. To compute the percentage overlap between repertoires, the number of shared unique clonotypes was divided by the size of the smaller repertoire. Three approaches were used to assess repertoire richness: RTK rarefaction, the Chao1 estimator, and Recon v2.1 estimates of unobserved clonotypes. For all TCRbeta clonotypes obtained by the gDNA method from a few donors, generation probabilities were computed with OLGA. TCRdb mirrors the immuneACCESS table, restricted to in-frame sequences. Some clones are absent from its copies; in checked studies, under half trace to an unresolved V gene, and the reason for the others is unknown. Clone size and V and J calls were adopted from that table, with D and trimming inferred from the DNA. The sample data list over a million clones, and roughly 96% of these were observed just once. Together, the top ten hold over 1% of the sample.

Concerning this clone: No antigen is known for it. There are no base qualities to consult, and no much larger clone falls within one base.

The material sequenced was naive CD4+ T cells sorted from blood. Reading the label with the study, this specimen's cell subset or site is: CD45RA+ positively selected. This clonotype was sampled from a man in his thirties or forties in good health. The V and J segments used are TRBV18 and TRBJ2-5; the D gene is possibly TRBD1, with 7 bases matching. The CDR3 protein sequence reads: CASSPIAGGTETQYF. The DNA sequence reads TGTGCCAGCTCACCAATCGCAGGGGGGACAGAGACCCAGTACTTC.